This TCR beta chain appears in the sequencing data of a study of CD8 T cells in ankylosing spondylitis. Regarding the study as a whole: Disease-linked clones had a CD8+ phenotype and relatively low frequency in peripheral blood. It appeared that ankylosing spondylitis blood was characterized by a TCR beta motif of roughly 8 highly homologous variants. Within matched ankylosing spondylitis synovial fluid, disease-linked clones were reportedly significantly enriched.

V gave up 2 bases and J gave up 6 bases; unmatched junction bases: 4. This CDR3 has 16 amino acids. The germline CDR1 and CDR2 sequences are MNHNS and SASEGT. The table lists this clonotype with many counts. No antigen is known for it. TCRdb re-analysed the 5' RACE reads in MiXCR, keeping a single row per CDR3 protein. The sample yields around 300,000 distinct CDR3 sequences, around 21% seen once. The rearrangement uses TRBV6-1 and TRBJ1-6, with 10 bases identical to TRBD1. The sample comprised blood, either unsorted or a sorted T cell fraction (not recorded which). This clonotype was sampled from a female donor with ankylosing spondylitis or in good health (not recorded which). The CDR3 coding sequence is TGTGCCAGCAGTGAATTCTGGACAGGGGGTAATTCACCCCTCCACTTT. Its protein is CASSEFWTGGNSPLHF.